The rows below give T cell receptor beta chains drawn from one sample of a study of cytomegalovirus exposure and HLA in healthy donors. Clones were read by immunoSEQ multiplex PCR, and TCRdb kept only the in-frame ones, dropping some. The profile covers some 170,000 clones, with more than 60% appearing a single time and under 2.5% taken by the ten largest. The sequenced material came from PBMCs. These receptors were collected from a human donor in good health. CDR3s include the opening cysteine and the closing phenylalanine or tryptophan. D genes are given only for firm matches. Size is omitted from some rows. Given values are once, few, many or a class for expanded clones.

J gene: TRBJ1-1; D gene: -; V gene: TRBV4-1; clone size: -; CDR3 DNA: TGCGCCAGCAGCCCTAGGGGAGGAAACACTGAAGCTTTCTTT; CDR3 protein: CASSPRGGNTEAFF
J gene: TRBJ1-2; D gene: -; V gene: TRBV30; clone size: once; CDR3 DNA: TGTGCCTGGAGTGTATCCGCCCGGGGGTGGGACTATGGCTACACCTTC; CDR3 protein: CAWSVSARGWDYGYTF
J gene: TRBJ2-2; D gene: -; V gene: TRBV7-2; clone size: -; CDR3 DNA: TGTGCCAGCAGCTTAGTTGGCAGTGGGGAGCTGTTTTTT; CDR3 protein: CASSLVGSGELFF
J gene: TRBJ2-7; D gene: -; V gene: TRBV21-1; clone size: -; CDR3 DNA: TGTGCCAGCAGCAGGGGGTACGGGGGGACCTACGAGCAGTACTTC; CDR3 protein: CASSRGYGGTYEQYF
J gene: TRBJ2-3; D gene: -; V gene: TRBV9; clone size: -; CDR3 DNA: TGTGCCAGCAGCCCTTCCTTCTTGGATACGCAGTATTTT; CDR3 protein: CASSPSFLDTQYF
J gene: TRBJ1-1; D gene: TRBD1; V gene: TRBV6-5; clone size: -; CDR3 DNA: TGTGCCAGCAGTCCAGGGGGCCCACTCACTGAAGCTTTCTTT; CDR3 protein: CASSPGGPLTEAFF
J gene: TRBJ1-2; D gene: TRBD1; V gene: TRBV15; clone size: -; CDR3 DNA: TGTGCCACCAGCAGTGGGACAGGGGGGAACTATGGCTACACCTTC; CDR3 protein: CATSSGTGGNYGYTF
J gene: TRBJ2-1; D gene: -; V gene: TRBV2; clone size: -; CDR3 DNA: TGTGCCAGCAGTGAATGGGGGGGCACCCTATACAATGAGCAGTTCTTC; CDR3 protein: CASSEWGGTLYNEQFF
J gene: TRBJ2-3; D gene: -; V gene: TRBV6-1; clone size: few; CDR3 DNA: TGTGCCAGCAGTCAACCAGCGGTCACAGATACGCAGTATTTT; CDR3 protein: CASSQPAVTDTQYF
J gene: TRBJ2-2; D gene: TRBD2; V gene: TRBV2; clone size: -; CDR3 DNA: TGTGCCAGCAGTGAACTAGCGGGGAGAACCACCGGGGAGCTGTTTTTT; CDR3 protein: CASSELAGRTTGELFF
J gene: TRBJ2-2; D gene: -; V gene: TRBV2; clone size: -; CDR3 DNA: TGTGCCAGCAACCCAGGGGATGTTACCGGGGAGCTGTTTTTT; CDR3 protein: CASNPGDVTGELFF
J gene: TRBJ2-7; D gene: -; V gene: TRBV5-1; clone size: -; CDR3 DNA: TGCGCCAGCAGGCGGGCCTACGAGCAGTACTTC; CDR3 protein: CASRRAYEQYF
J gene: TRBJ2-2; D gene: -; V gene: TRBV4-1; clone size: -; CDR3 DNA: TGCGCCAGCAGCCAAGAAAGGCAGGGGAACACCGGGGAGCTGTTTTTT; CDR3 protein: CASSQERQGNTGELFF
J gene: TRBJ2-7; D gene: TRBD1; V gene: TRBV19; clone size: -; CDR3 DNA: TGTGCCACCGACAGGGGTGGCGAGCAGTACTTC; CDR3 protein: CATDRGGEQYF
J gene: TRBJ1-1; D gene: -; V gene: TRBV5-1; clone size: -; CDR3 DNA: TGCGCCAGCAGCTTATATACCCTAGGGAACACTGAAGCTTTCTTT; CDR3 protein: CASSLYTLGNTEAFF
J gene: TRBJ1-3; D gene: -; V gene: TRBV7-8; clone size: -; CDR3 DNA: TGTGCCAGCAGCACAGGCTCGGCAAACACCATATATTTT; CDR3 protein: CASSTGSANTIYF
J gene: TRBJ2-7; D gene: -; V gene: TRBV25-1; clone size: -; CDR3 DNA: TGTGCCAGCAGTGAACCCGGACAGAATTCCGAGCAGTACTTC; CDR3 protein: CASSEPGQNSEQYF
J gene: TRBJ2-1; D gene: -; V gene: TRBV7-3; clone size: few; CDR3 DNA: TGTGCCAGCAGCTTACAGGGGGGCAATGAGCAGTTCTTC; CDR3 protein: CASSLQGGNEQFF